These 22 T cell receptor beta chains originate from one sample sequenced in a study of T cells after yellow fever vaccination. TCRdb processed the 5' RACE reads anew with MiXCR; each CDR3 protein has one entry. The sample has about 320,000 distinct CDR3 sequences; around 4.5% are singletons. Sequenced material: PBMCs, taken 15 days after the yellow fever booster vaccination. The receptors come from a man younger than 35 who received the YFV17D yellow fever vaccine.

This clonotype was detected a few times. Given a much more abundant clone one base away, this may be a read error. This chain joins TRBV7-3 and TRBJ2-3, with D tentatively TRBD2 (6 bases). The length of the CDR3 is 14 residues. The V gene lost 7 bases and the J gene lost 1 base, with 12 bases spanning the gap. CDR1 and CDR2 (germline): SGHTA, FQGTGA. The CDR3 DNA is TGTGCCAGCACCCCCGGGGGAGGCACAGATACGCAGTATTTT. Amino acids: CASTPGGGTDTQYF.

The chain recombines TRBV20-1 with TRBJ2-7; D possibly uses TRBD1 or TRBD2 (6 bases each). This CDR3 contains 13 residues. Germline V CDR1 and CDR2: DFQATT, SNEGSKA (reference sequence). CDR3 residues: CSHGTPRGYEQYF. Here the CDR3 DNA reads TGCAGCCACGGGACTCCGAGGGGGTACGAGCAGTACTTC.

This clonotype has a handful of counts. V and J are TRBV28 and TRBJ2-2; 8 bases map to TRBD2. V shed 6 bases, J shed 2 bases, and the junction held 8 bases outside the gene matches. In germline, CDR1 is MDHEN, CDR2 SYDVKM. The CDR3 extends over 16 amino acids. CDR3 residues: CASSSGGGSNTGELFF. The CDR3 nucleotides are TGTGCCAGCAGCTCGGGGGGGGGTAGTAACACCGGGGAGCTGTTTTTT.

There are many counts of this clonotype. This chain links TRBV7-2 with TRBJ2-3; no definite D call. CDR3 size: 15 residues. Deletions cut 2 bases from V and 2 bases from J, with 11 bases between. CDR1 is SGHTA and CDR2 is FQGNSA in the germline V gene. CDR3 loop: CASSLIPCSTDTQYF. The CDR3 nucleotides are TGTGCCAGCAGCTTAATACCCTGCTCCACAGATACGCAGTATTTT.

This clonotype has at least ten counts. The gene calls are TRBV12-3 or TRBV12-4 and TRBJ1-3; D might be TRBD1 (5 bases). The V gene lost 3 bases and the J gene lost 4 bases, with 10 bases spanning the gap. The CDR3 has 14 residues. The CDR3 DNA sequence: TGTGCCAGCAGTTTCCCAGGGAGCGGAAACACCATATATTTT. It is translated as CASSFPGSGNTIYF.

This clonotype has at least ten counts. The gene calls are TRBV12-3 or TRBV12-4 and TRBJ2-4, with 9 bases fitting TRBD1. V gave up 4 bases and J gave up 8 bases; unmatched junction bases: 6. The CDR3 covers 14 residues. The CDR3, as DNA: TGTGCCAGCAGTTCACAGGGGGCCTCGGACATTCAGTACTTC. Amino acids: CASSSQGASDIQYF.

This clonotype appeared many times. V gene TRBV20-1 combines with J gene TRBJ2-7; 10 positions agree with TRBD1. The trim removed 6 bases at V and 3 bases at J, leaving 5 bases unmatched. The length of the CDR3 is 13 residues. Germline CDR1 and CDR2: DFQATT and SNEGSKA (reference sequence). The DNA for the CDR3 is TGCAGTGCGCGGACAGGGGGACGCTACGAGCAGTACTTC. It yields the protein CSARTGGRYEQYF.

The sample holds many counts of this clonotype. The chain recombines TRBV7-3 with TRBJ1-2; D might be TRBD1 (5 bases). V was cut by 0 bases and J by 3 bases, with 8 bases left in between. From germline, CDR1 is SGHTA and CDR2 FQGTGA. This CDR3 has 14 residues. In DNA form, the CDR3 reads TGTGCCAGCAGCTTAACGGGGGGTGACTATGGCTACACCTTC. Encoded protein: CASSLTGGDYGYTF.

This clonotype was detected a few times. J is TRBJ2-1 and V is TRBV18; 11 bases map to TRBD2. Germline loops: CDR1 KGHSH, CDR2 LQKENI. Losses at the gene ends were 4 bases for V and 0 bases for J; bases not matched to a gene: 11. The CDR3 runs to 19 residues. Here the CDR3 reads CASSRDIIAGGLSYNEQFF. CDR3 nucleotides: TGTGCCAGCTCACGCGACATTATAGCGGGGGGGCTCTCCTACAATGAGCAGTTCTTC.

This clonotype appeared many times. This chain uses TRBV20-1 with TRBJ2-5; 7 nucleotides align to TRBD1. From germline, CDR1 is DFQATT and CDR2 SNEGSKA (reference sequence). The ends lost 2 bases at V and 4 bases at J; junction bases unmatched: 7. There are 14 residues in the CDR3. CDR3 DNA sequence: TGCAGTGCTAGAACGGACAGGTCCCCAGAGACCCAGTACTTC. Its protein is CSARTDRSPETQYF.

This clonotype has more than one count but fewer than ten. The rearrangement links TRBV11-2 to TRBJ2-5, with 8 bases lining up with TRBD2. V gave up 1 base and J gave up 4 bases; unmatched junction bases: 14. CDR3 length: 18 residues. The germline V gene encodes CDR1 SGHAT and CDR2 FQNNGV. The CDR3 protein is CASSLGDWGGGLGETQYF. The CDR3 DNA is TGTGCCAGCAGCTTAGGGGACTGGGGCGGGGGGCTCGGAGAGACCCAGTACTTC.

This clonotype was seen more than once but under ten times. The CDR3 loop reads CASSPQGPNEQFF. CDR3 in DNA: TGTGCCAGCAGCCCACAGGGACCAAATGAGCAGTTCTTC. The chain uses TRBV7-6 and TRBJ2-1; a possible D gene is TRBD1 (6 bases). Germline-derived CDR1 and CDR2 are SGHVS and FNYEAQ. V was pared by 5 bases and J by 7 bases, with 12 bases between. The CDR3 extends over 13 amino acids. The full variable domain, completed using reference TRBV7-6 and TRBJ2-1, is GAGVSQSPRYKVTKRGQDVALRCDPISGHVSLYWYRQALGQGPEFLTYFNYEAQQDKSGLPNDRFSAERPEGSISTLTIQRTEQRDSAMYRCASSPQGPNEQFFGPGTRLTVL.

The chain combines TRBV12-3 or TRBV12-4 with TRBJ1-1, with D hard to call. V shed 6 bases and J shed 3 bases, with 11 bases lying between them. The CDR3 runs to 13 residues. CDR3 nucleotides: TGTGCCAGCAGGGCCGGGGAATACACTGAAGCTTTCTTT. Residues: CASRAGEYTEAFF.

This clonotype turned up a few times. The chain is built from TRBV18 and TRBJ2-7, with 12 bases matching TRBD1. The germline gives CDR1 KGHSH, CDR2 LQKENI. V was clipped by 3 bases and J by 5 bases; unmatched bases: 5. The CDR3 has 15 residues. The CDR3 region is CASSPPGTGGHEQYF. The CDR3 DNA reads as TGTGCCAGCTCACCCCCCGGGACAGGGGGCCACGAGCAGTACTTC.

This clonotype was counted a few times. V gene TRBV9 combines with J gene TRBJ1-3; the D gene is possibly TRBD1 (5 bases). Per germline, CDR1 SGDLS and CDR2 YYNGEE. CDR3 size: 15 residues. With 0 bases removed from V and 6 bases from J, the gap between germline ends came to 13 bases. The CDR3 sequence: CASSVAVGGVNTIYF. The CDR3 nucleotides read TGTGCCAGCAGCGTAGCAGTGGGGGGTGTAAACACCATATATTTT.

There are many counts of this clonotype. V usage is TRBV6-2 or TRBV6-3 and J usage is TRBJ1-2, with 8 positions matching TRBD1. Trimming took 4 bases from V and 4 from J; bases not matched to a gene: 8. The CDR3 is 15 residues long. The germline V gene encodes CDR1 MNHEY and CDR2 SVGEGT. CDR3 residues: CASSSRTGSGYGYTF. CDR3 nucleotide sequence: TGTGCCAGCAGTTCCCGGACAGGGAGTGGCTATGGCTACACCTTC.

This clonotype was seen repeatedly, ten times or more. This chain uses TRBV7-2 with TRBJ2-3; D remains unclear. The CDR3 totals 12 residues. Germline CDR1 is SGHTA and CDR2 is FQGNSA. Trimming removed 4 bases at V and 3 bases at J, with 5 bases between. The CDR3 here is CASSWATDTQYF. The CDR3 nucleotides are TGTGCCAGCAGCTGGGCGACAGATACGCAGTATTTT.

This clonotype was seen many times. This chain joins TRBV27 and TRBJ1-1; D is uncertain. The germline CDR1 and CDR2 sequences are MNHEY and SMNVEV (reference sequence). V lost 8 bases, J lost 5 bases, and 15 bases lay in between. This CDR3 is 13 amino acids long. CDR3 region: CASGRMAWTEAFF. The CDR3 DNA reads TGTGCCAGCGGCCGGATGGCTTGGACTGAAGCTTTCTTT.

The chain uses TRBV4-1 and TRBJ1-2, with D perhaps TRBD1 (5 bases). Germline loops: CDR1 MGHRA, CDR2 YSYEKL. The CDR3 is 15 residues long. Trimming left V 3 bases short and J 4 bases short, with 15 bases between. For the CDR3, the DNA is TGCGCCAGCAGCCACGAAGCTGGGGGGTCCTATGGCTACACCTTC. It encodes CASSHEAGGSYGYTF.

The chain is built from TRBV4-1 and TRBJ1-1, with D perhaps TRBD1 (5 bases). The ends were cut back, 4 bases at V and 5 bases at J, with 17 bases in the middle. Germline values: CDR1 MGHRA, CDR2 YSYEKL. This CDR3 has 15 residues. The CDR3 reads CASSPPGPGGTEAFF. The CDR3 nucleotides are TGCGCCAGCAGCCCCCCGGGCCCCGGGGGGACTGAAGCTTTCTTT.

The table lists this clonotype with many counts. The conserved phenylalanine or tryptophan is not found at the CDR3 terminus, so this likely reflects a read error. V usage is TRBV12-3 or TRBV12-4 and J usage is TRBJ1-5; 10 nucleotides match TRBD1. Unmatched junction bases numbered 8, after V lost 6 bases and J lost 6 bases. This CDR3 has 15 residues. DNA for the CDR3: TGTGCCAGCAGGCCGGGACAGGGGTATGGTCAGCCCCAGCATTCT. As protein: CASRPGQGYGQPQHS.

There are many counts of this clonotype. This rearrangement joins TRBV7-9 to TRBJ2-7; D unclear. V lost 4 bases and J 2 bases, leaving 12 bases between the germline ends. There are 14 residues in the CDR3. Germline V gene data show CDR1 as SEHNR and CDR2 as FQNEAQ (reference sequence). CDR3 loop: CASSSSTVTYEQYF. Here the CDR3 DNA reads TGTGCCAGCAGCTCCTCGACGGTTACCTACGAGCAGTACTTC.